This TCR beta chain originates from a study of T cell changes during pregnancy in multiple sclerosis (dated by TCRdb to the late 2010s). Context from the whole study: The study looked at changes in the T cell repertoire across pregnancy in women with multiple sclerosis.

Details on this clone: The antigen this receptor binds is unknown. Base qualities were left out, and no much larger clone turns up one base away.

To prepare the library, the immunoSEQ multiplex PCR assay was applied. As stored in TCRdb, this immuneACCESS dataset retains in-frame rearrangements with V and J assigned. A fraction of the clones does not appear; measured against another copy, unresolved V genes explain less than half of the discrepancy, and the remainder lacks a known reason. The sample includes 110,000 or so clones, with about 93% observed a single time. The biggest ten clones account for 6.2% of the sample. V sheds 5 bases and J sheds 5 bases, leaving 10 bases between their ends. Taken from cysteine to phenylalanine, the CDR3 has 13 residues. Only the CDR3 part of the read is kept: 39 bases, read in frame from the first base. Based on the germline V gene, the CDR1 and CDR2 sequences are SGHVS and FNYEAQ.

The specimen was peripheral blood, collected before pregnancy. The sequence came from a female donor with multiple sclerosis, enrolled in a pregnancy study. This receptor chain uses TRBV7-6 and TRBJ2-1, with TRBD2 tentatively as D gene (5 bases match). The CDR3 reads CASSRTLNNEQFF. The nucleotides are TGTGCCAGCAGCCGGACTCTCAACAATGAGCAGTTCTTC. Full variable domain (CDR3 extended with the reference TRBV7-6 and TRBJ2-1 proteins): GAGVSQSPRYKVTKRGQDVALRCDPISGHVSLYWYRQALGQGPEFLTYFNYEAQQDKSGLPNDRFSAERPEGSISTLTIQRTEQRDSAMYRCASSRTLNNEQFFGPGTRLTVL.